A selection of T cell receptor beta chains follows, all from one sample in a study of blood T cell repertoires in COVID-19. The repertoire was sequenced with immunoSEQ multiplex PCR; TCRdb's copy has only in-frame clones and lacks some. This table has 99,000 or so clones, roughly 79% appearing once. Sequenced material: peripheral blood. Source of these receptors: a woman in her sixties or seventies with acute or convalescent COVID-19. CDR3s include the opening cysteine and the closing phenylalanine or tryptophan. A D gene is named only where the DNA matches it firmly. A clone size is listed for some rows: how often the clone was seen (once, few, many), or a class if it is expanded.

J gene | CDR3 length | V gene | clone size | D gene | CDR3 protein | CDR3 DNA
TRBJ1-4 | 16 | TRBV19 | NA | TRBD1 | CASSMPGTGAGEKLFF | TGTGCCAGTAGTATGCCCGGGACAGGGGCAGGAGAAAAACTGTTTTTT
TRBJ1-2 | 15 | TRBV4-3 | NA | TRBD1 | CASSPGTDRGYGYTF | TGCGCCAGCAGCCCGGGGACAGATCGAGGCTATGGCTACACCTTC
TRBJ1-6 | 14 | TRBV2 | few | NA | CASDLGSENSPLHF | TGTGCCAGCGACCTGGGTTCGGAGAATTCACCCCTCCACTTT
TRBJ1-3 | 15 | TRBV11-2 | NA | TRBD1 | CASSLGTGAGNTIYF | TGTGCCAGCAGCTTAGGGACAGGGGCTGGAAACACCATATATTTT
TRBJ1-2 | 14 | TRBV28 | NA | NA | CASSLPNRQASYTF | TGTGCCAGCAGTTTACCCAACCGACAGGCTTCCTACACCTTC
TRBJ2-1 | 11 | TRBV24-1 | NA | TRBD1 | CATRQGHEQFF | TGTGCCACCAGACAGGGGCATGAGCAGTTCTTC
TRBJ2-4 | 14 | TRBV6-2/TRBV6-3 | NA | TRBD1 | CASSDGQVLNIQYF | TGTGCCAGCAGTGATGGACAGGTATTGAACATTCAGTACTTC
TRBJ2-7 | 14 | TRBV5-4 | NA | TRBD2 | CASSLGGLEYEQYF | TGTGCCAGCAGCTTGGGCGGACTAGAATACGAGCAGTACTTC
TRBJ1-6 | 14 | TRBV7-2 | NA | NA | CASSLGHFNSPLHF | TGTGCCAGCAGCTTAGGACACTTTAATTCACCCCTCCACTTT
TRBJ1-2 | 15 | TRBV4-2 | few | NA | CASSQEIGEAYGYTF | TGTGCCAGCAGCCAAGAAATAGGGGAGGCCTATGGCTACACCTTC
TRBJ2-7 | 14 | TRBV2 | NA | NA | CASKREHTLPEQYF | TGTGCCAGCAAGAGGGAGCATACCTTGCCGGAGCAGTACTTC
TRBJ2-6 | 17 | TRBV10-3 | NA | TRBD1 | CAISEGDRGSGANVLTF | TGTGCCATCAGTGAAGGGGACAGGGGGTCCGGGGCCAACGTCCTGACTTTC
TRBJ1-2 | 14 | TRBV14 | NA | TRBD1 | CASSQAPTGGGYTF | TGTGCCAGCAGCCAAGCTCCCACAGGGGGCGGCTACACCTTC
TRBJ2-2 | 15 | TRBV5-1 | many | TRBD2 | CASRNPAGGSGELFF | TGCGCCAGCAGGAATCCAGCGGGAGGGTCCGGGGAGCTGTTTTTT
TRBJ1-5 | 14 | TRBV18 | NA | NA | CASSLERGTQPQHF | TGTGCCAGCTCACTCGAGCGGGGGACGCAGCCCCAGCATTTT
TRBJ2-1 | 17 | TRBV11-3 | NA | TRBD2 | CASSLELPGRSYNEQFF | TGTGCCAGCAGCTTAGAGTTGCCCGGGAGGTCCTACAATGAGCAGTTCTTC
TRBJ1-5 | 16 | TRBV5-8 | NA | NA | CASTPRVGVSNQPQHF | TGTGCCAGCACCCCTCGGGTCGGTGTAAGCAATCAGCCCCAGCATTTT
TRBJ2-1 | 16 | TRBV4-2 | NA | NA | CASSPNYHTTYNEQFF | TGTGCCAGCAGCCCGAACTACCATACGACGTACAATGAGCAGTTCTTC
TRBJ1-3 | 16 | TRBV11-2 | few | TRBD1 | CASSPWTGGPGNTIYF | TGTGCCAGCAGCCCTTGGACAGGGGGCCCCGGAAACACCATATATTTT
TRBJ2-1 | 13 | TRBV5-1 | few | NA | CASSLTNPNEQFF | TGCGCCAGCAGCTTGACTAACCCTAATGAGCAGTTCTTC
TRBJ2-5 | 13 | TRBV7-9 | NA | NA | CASSSAGGETQYF | TGTGCCAGTTCCTCCGCAGGGGGGGAGACCCAGTACTTC
TRBJ2-5 | 15 | TRBV5-1 | NA | TRBD1 | CASSIEDRVQETQYF | TGCGCCAGCAGCATAGAAGACAGGGTCCAAGAGACCCAGTACTTC
TRBJ2-7 | 13 | TRBV7-3 | NA | NA | CASSPSPGHEQYF | TGTGCCAGCAGCCCTTCCCCAGGGCACGAGCAGTACTTC
TRBJ2-1 | 12 | TRBV5-4 | NA | NA | CASSNGPFTQFF | TGTGCCAGCAGCAATGGGCCATTTACTCAGTTCTTC
TRBJ2-7 | 16 | TRBV13 | once | NA | CASSFRTRGSSYEQYF | TGTGCCAGCAGCTTCAGGACGCGGGGAAGCTCCTACGAGCAGTACTTC
TRBJ1-1 | 16 | TRBV7-9 | NA | TRBD1 | CASSLAGDRGRTEAFF | TGTGCCAGCAGCTTAGCGGGGGACAGGGGTCGAACTGAAGCTTTCTTT
TRBJ1-6 | 15 | TRBV6-5 | NA | TRBD1 | CASRNGQGLNSPLHF | TGTGCCAGCAGGAACGGACAGGGTCTGAATTCACCCCTCCACTTT
TRBJ1-5 | 15 | TRBV9 | NA | TRBD1 | CASSPEDRGGQPQHF | TGTGCCAGCAGCCCAGAAGACAGGGGGGGTCAGCCCCAGCATTTT
TRBJ2-5 | 13 | TRBV7-9 | NA | NA | CASSKTRPETQYF | TGTGCCAGCAGCAAGACTAGGCCCGAGACCCAGTACTTC
TRBJ2-6 | 17 | TRBV28 | NA | TRBD1 | CASSLLTGGTGANVLTF | TGTGCCAGCAGTTTATTGACAGGGGGTACTGGGGCCAACGTCCTGACTTTC
TRBJ2-7 | 16 | TRBV4-3 | NA | TRBD2 | CASSQEWTSGTYEQYF | TGCGCCAGCAGCCAAGAATGGACTAGCGGGACCTACGAGCAGTACTTC
TRBJ2-5 | 13 | TRBV19 | NA | NA | CASKEAGRETQYF | TGTGCCAGTAAGGAGGCGGGACGGGAGACCCAGTACTTC
TRBJ2-5 | 12 | TRBV6-2/TRBV6-3 | once | NA | CASSPGEETQYF | TGTGCCAGCAGTCCCGGGGAAGAGACCCAGTACTTC
TRBJ2-5 | 14 | TRBV6-5 | NA | TRBD1 | CASRGQFGQETQYF | TGTGCCAGCAGGGGACAGTTTGGCCAAGAGACCCAGTACTTC
TRBJ1-4 | 17 | TRBV18 | NA | NA | CASSPFQGGATNEKLFF | TGTGCCAGCTCACCGTTTCAGGGAGGGGCAACTAATGAAAAACTGTTTTTT
TRBJ1-5 | 15 | TRBV19 | NA | NA | CASSWTVQGNQPQHF | TGTGCCAGTAGTTGGACTGTGCAAGGCAATCAGCCCCAGCATTTT
TRBJ2-5 | 11 | TRBV18 | NA | NA | CASSSQETQYF | TGTGCCAGCTCGAGCCAAGAGACCCAGTACTTC
TRBJ2-5 | 13 | TRBV6-5 | NA | NA | CASSLNRMETQYF | TGTGCCAGCAGTCTCAACAGGATGGAGACCCAGTACTTC
TRBJ2-5 | 15 | TRBV6-5 | NA | TRBD1 | CASRKGQGRRETQYF | TGTGCCAGCAGGAAAGGACAGGGGAGAAGGGAGACCCAGTACTTC
TRBJ2-3 | 17 | TRBV7-9 | NA | TRBD2 | CASSFPGIAGGADTQYF | TGTGCCAGCAGCTTCCCCGGGATAGCGGGAGGGGCAGATACGCAGTATTTT
TRBJ2-1 | 14 | TRBV24-1 | few | TRBD1 | CATSEGDRDNEQFF | TGTGCCACCAGTGAGGGGGACAGAGACAATGAGCAGTTCTTC
TRBJ2-1 | 14 | TRBV19 | NA | TRBD2 | CASSMGGDGNEQFF | TGTGCCAGTAGTATGGGGGGGGATGGGAATGAGCAGTTCTTC
TRBJ2-1 | 16 | TRBV4-1 | NA | TRBD1 | CASSQDLDRAYNEQFF | TGCGCCAGCAGCCAAGATCTGGACAGGGCCTACAATGAGCAGTTCTTC
TRBJ2-5 | 16 | TRBV7-7 | NA | TRBD2 | CASSLQGLAGHETQYF | TGTGCTAGCAGCTTACAGGGACTAGCGGGACATGAGACCCAGTACTTC
TRBJ2-7 | 14 | TRBV5-1 | NA | NA | CASSLVGVSSEQYF | TGCGCCAGCAGCTTGGTCGGGGTTAGTTCCGAGCAGTACTTC
TRBJ1-1 | 13 | TRBV5-1 | NA | NA | CATKDSQNTEAFF | TGCGCCACCAAGGACAGCCAGAACACTGAAGCTTTCTTT
TRBJ1-2 | 13 | TRBV2 | NA | NA | CASSGGPNYGYTF | TGTGCCAGCAGTGGCGGCCCAAACTATGGCTACACCTTC
TRBJ1-2 | 15 | TRBV11-2 | NA | TRBD1 | CASSLGGGQNYGYTF | TGTGCCAGCAGCTTAGGAGGGGGACAGAACTATGGCTACACCTTC
TRBJ1-1 | 15 | TRBV7-9 | once | TRBD1 | CASSPGQDMNTEAFF | TGTGCCAGCAGCCCCGGACAGGACATGAACACTGAAGCTTTCTTT
TRBJ2-2 | 14 | TRBV30 | NA | NA | CAWSRLANTGELFF | TGTGCCTGGAGTCGGCTAGCGAACACCGGGGAGCTGTTTTTT
TRBJ2-3 | 15 | TRBV5-1 | NA | TRBD1 | CASSVQGVSGDTQYF | TGCGCCAGCAGCGTACAGGGGGTGAGTGGAGATACGCAGTATTTT
TRBJ1-4 | 15 | TRBV4-1 | NA | NA | CASSQEAQGGEKLFF | TGCGCCAGCAGCCAAGAGGCTCAGGGAGGCGAAAAACTGTTTTTT
TRBJ2-1 | 17 | TRBV3-1/TRBV3-2 | NA | NA | CASSHYPGAASYNEQFF | TGTGCCAGCAGCCACTACCCGGGAGCGGCCTCCTACAATGAGCAGTTCTTC
TRBJ1-1 | 15 | TRBV28 | NA | TRBD1 | CASTTGQAGNTEAFF | TGTGCCAGCACCACAGGACAGGCGGGTAACACTGAAGCTTTCTTT
TRBJ1-1 | 15 | TRBV6-5 | NA | NA | CASSYSGGDGTEAFF | TGTGCCAGCAGTTACTCGGGGGGGGACGGCACTGAAGCTTTCTTT